The rows below give T cell receptor beta chains drawn from one sample of a study of tumor-infiltrating lymphocytes in primary liver carcinoma. TCRdb reprocessed the multiplex PCR reads via MiXCR and lists one record per CDR3 protein. This table holds around 170,000 distinct CDR3 sequences, 50% to 75% found once. What was sequenced was peripheral blood. These receptors came from a man aged 35 to 55 with primary liver carcinoma and hepatitis B virus infection. The CDR3 runs from the conserved cysteine through the conserved F or W. D genes are given only for firm matches. Size is stated for part of the rows, as once, few or many counts, or as a class when the clone is expanded.

TRBV28	NA	TRBJ2-5	NA	TGTGCCAGCAGCCGTCCCCAATCCGAGACCCAGTACTTC	CASSRPQSETQYF
TRBV14	NA	TRBJ2-5	NA	TGTGCCAGCAGCCAAGATAGGGAGGGGGCAGAGACCCAGTACTTC	CASSQDREGAETQYF
TRBV11-2	once	TRBJ2-3	NA	TGTGCCAGCAGCTTCGGAGGCTACACAGATAACCAGTATTTT	CASSFGGYTDNQYF
TRBV12-3/TRBV12-4	NA	TRBJ2-1	NA	TGTGCCAACAGTTTAGGCACAACGGATGAGCAGTTCTTC	CANSLGTTDEQFF
TRBV6-2/TRBV6-3	NA	TRBJ2-3	NA	TGTGTCAGCAGGCGTGTGACAGATACGCAGTATTTT	CVSRRVTDTQYF
TRBV11-2	NA	TRBJ2-7	NA	TGTGCTAGCAGCTCCGAGATAGGGGTGCTAGACGAGCAGTACTTC	CASSSEIGVLDEQYF
TRBV10-3	few	TRBJ1-2	TRBD1	TGTGCCATCAGTGCAGGGACAGTCCTTAACTATGGCTACACCTTC	CAISAGTVLNYGYTF
TRBV28	NA	TRBJ2-7	TRBD2	TGTGCCAGCACCCGGACAAGCGGGGAGCAATACTTC	CASTRTSGEQYF
TRBV6-6	NA	TRBJ1-4	NA	TGTGCCAGCAGTGATCAGACAGGAGTTAATGAAAAACTGTTTTTT	CASSDQTGVNEKLFF
TRBV11-3	many	TRBJ2-3	NA	TGTGCCAGCAGCTTAGGAGGGACGGTCACTGGAGATACGCAGTATTTT	CASSLGGTVTGDTQYF
TRBV7-9	few	TRBJ1-1	NA	TGTGCCAGCAACCAAGGGGTGAACACTGAAGCTTTCTTT	CASNQGVNTEAFF
TRBV10-3	NA	TRBJ1-1	NA	TGTGCCATCAGTGAGTCGCTATACACTGAAGCTTTCTTT	CAISESLYTEAFF
TRBV29-1	NA	TRBJ2-7	TRBD2	TGCAGCGTTGAAGAGAGCGGGACCGGTAACGAGCAGTACTTC	CSVEESGTGNEQYF
TRBV6-1	NA	TRBJ1-2	NA	TGTGCCAGCAGTGAAGCGACAGGCCAACTCTATGGCTACACCTTC	CASSEATGQLYGYTF
TRBV27	NA	TRBJ2-4	NA	TGTGCCAGCAGCCCACCCCAGGGGTGGTGGATCAAAAACATTCAGTACTTC	CASSPPQGWWIKNIQYF
TRBV4-2	NA	TRBJ2-5	NA	TGTGCCAGCAGCCGCAATCGGGAGACCCAGTACTTC	CASSRNRETQYF
TRBV6-5	NA	TRBJ2-1	NA	TGTGCCAGCAGTCGACTAGAGGCCTACAATGAGCAGTTCTTC	CASSRLEAYNEQFF
TRBV11-2	NA	TRBJ1-5	NA	TGTGCCAGCAGCCCGGGGCTGCATCAGTCCCAACATTTT	CASSPGLHQSQHF
TRBV6-4	NA	TRBJ2-1	NA	TGTGCCAGCAGTGACCGGGGGGCCAATGAGCAGTTCTTC	CASSDRGANEQFF
TRBV10-3	NA	TRBJ2-1	NA	TGTGCCATCAGTGAGTATAGGGCGGCCGATGTGCAGTTCTTC	CAISEYRAADVQFF
TRBV5-1	NA	TRBJ1-1	TRBD1	TGCGCCAGCAGCTTGGTCCCCGGGACAGGGGGCTCTGGGGACACTGAAGCTTTCTTT	CASSLVPGTGGSGDTEAFF
TRBV13	NA	TRBJ2-1	NA	TGTGCCAGCAGCCGACTAGTGGGAGAGGCCAATGAGCAGTTCTTC	CASSRLVGEANEQFF
TRBV11-3	few	TRBJ2-2	NA	TGTGCCAGCAGCTTAGCTGTCGGGGTTCAAACCGGGGAGCTGTTTTTT	CASSLAVGVQTGELFF
TRBV12-5	NA	TRBJ2-2	NA	TGTGCTAGTGGTTTTTTCCTCTCAGTGGGGTTTGGACCGAACACCGGGGAGCTGTTTTTT	CASGFFLSVGFGPNTGELFF
TRBV12-3/TRBV12-4	few	TRBJ1-2	NA	TGTGCCAGCAGTCCCCAAGGGGGGGCGGATGGCTACACCTTC	CASSPQGGADGYTF
TRBV5-1	NA	TRBJ1-2	NA	TGCGCCAGCAGCTTGTCGTTCGAAGGGTATGGCTACACCTTC	CASSLSFEGYGYTF
TRBV6-5	few	TRBJ1-3	NA	TGTGCCAGCAGTTACTCGTCGGAGGCGAGCTCTGGAAACACCATATATTTT	CASSYSSEASSGNTIYF
TRBV11-2	NA	TRBJ2-1	NA	TGTGCCAGCAGCTTATTTCTTATGGGGGAGCAGTTCTTC	CASSLFLMGEQFF
TRBV29-1	NA	TRBJ2-7	TRBD2	TGCAGCGTTGCCAAGACTAGCGGCTTTTACGAGCAGTACTTC	CSVAKTSGFYEQYF
TRBV4-2	once	TRBJ2-1	NA	TGTGCCAGCAGCCTGACCAGGGGCAACTATGAGCAGTTCTTC	CASSLTRGNYEQFF
TRBV29-1	many	TRBJ1-1	NA	TGCAGCGTTGGTTCGGAGAACATGAACACTGAAGCTTTCTTT	CSVGSENMNTEAFF
TRBV28	NA	TRBJ1-2	TRBD1	TGTGCCAGCAGTTTATCGGACAGGGGGTACTATGGCTACACCTTC	CASSLSDRGYYGYTF
TRBV11-2	many	TRBJ2-5	TRBD2	TGTGCCAGCAGCCCCTACGGGCGGGAGGACTTACAAGAGACCCAGTACTTC	CASSPYGREDLQETQYF
TRBV28	NA	TRBJ2-7	TRBD1	TGTGCCAGCAGAAAACCGGGACAGTCCTACGAGCAGTACTTC	CASRKPGQSYEQYF
TRBV29-1	NA	TRBJ1-1	NA	TGCAGCGTTTATCAGGGGCTGGGCCCTGAAGCTTTCTTT	CSVYQGLGPEAFF
TRBV7-9	NA	TRBJ2-1	NA	TGTGCCAGTATGAGCTCATACAATGAGCAGTTCTTC	CASMSSYNEQFF
TRBV29-1	few	TRBJ2-7	TRBD1	TGCAGCGTAGCCAGACAGGGGTTAACCTACGAGCAGTACTTC	CSVARQGLTYEQYF
TRBV6-2/TRBV6-3	few	TRBJ2-7	TRBD2	TGTGCCAGCAGTGGACTAGCGGGAGGCTCCTACGAGCAGTACTTC	CASSGLAGGSYEQYF
TRBV7-9	NA	TRBJ1-4	NA	TGTGCCAGCAAGGGGGTAACTAATGAAAAACTGTTTTTT	CASKGVTNEKLFF
TRBV5-1	few	TRBJ2-1	TRBD2	TGCGCCAGCAGCTTCCCCCCCCCTTCCTTACTAGCGGGCCCGTACAATGAGCAGTTCTTC	CASSFPPPSLLAGPYNEQFF
TRBV6-2/TRBV6-3	NA	TRBJ1-5	NA	TGTGCCAGCAGTTACTCCGGGGGGCTCGCTCAGCTCCAGCATTTT	CASSYSGGLAQLQHF
TRBV11-2	NA	TRBJ2-1	NA	TGTGACAGCTCCTTCCCAGGGGCCTACAATGAGCAGTTCTTC	CDSSFPGAYNEQFF
TRBV4-1	once	TRBJ2-1	NA	TGCGCCGGCAGCCAGCGGGACAGGAGCCCCTACAATGAGCAGTTCTTC	CAGSQRDRSPYNEQFF
TRBV29-1	many	TRBJ2-5	TRBD1	TGCAGCGTTGCCCGCCACTTGGACAGGGGCGAGACCCAGTACTTC	CSVARHLDRGETQYF
TRBV28	once	TRBJ2-7	TRBD2	TGTGTCAGCAGTTCAGAGCGGCGGGGGGAAAGCTACAAGCAGTACTTC	CVSSSERRGESYKQYF
TRBV6-5	few	TRBJ1-5	NA	TGTGCCAGCAGTTCAACAGGTCAGCCCCAGCATTTT	CASSSTGQPQHF
TRBV10-3	NA	TRBJ1-5	NA	TGTGCCATCAGTCCTGGGACGACTGAGATTTACAACAATCAGCCCCAGCATTTT	CAISPGTTEIYNNQPQHF
TRBV11-2	NA	TRBJ2-3	NA	TGTGCTAGCAGCTCCCCCCTCTGCGCTCCAGATACGCAGTATTTT	CASSSPLCAPDTQYF
TRBV6-6	NA	TRBJ2-1	TRBD2	TGTGCCAGCAGCGCGACTAGCGGGAGGGATGAGCAGTTCTTC	CASSATSGRDEQFF
TRBV6-1	NA	TRBJ1-5	TRBD1	TGTGCCAGCAACCTCGGACAGGGGGGTTATCAGCCCCAGCATTTT	CASNLGQGGYQPQHF
TRBV6-5	NA	TRBJ2-7	NA	TGTGCCAGCAGTCCCGAGGGGGACGGGTACTACGAGCAGTACTTC	CASSPEGDGYYEQYF
TRBV28	many	TRBJ2-7	NA	TGTGCCAGCACCAAGCGCGGGTACGAGCAGTACTTC	CASTKRGYEQYF
TRBV6-1	NA	TRBJ2-3	NA	TGTGCCAGCAGTGAAGACACTGGAAATACGCAGTATTTT	CASSEDTGNTQYF
TRBV10-2	once	TRBJ2-5	NA	TGCGCCAGCATTGAGGCAATGTCGGAGACCCAGTACTTC	CASIEAMSETQYF
TRBV5-5	NA	TRBJ2-2	TRBD2	TGTCCCAGCAGCATGGGACTAGTGTTCACCGGGGAGCTGTTTTTT	CPSSMGLVFTGELFF
TRBV11-2	once	TRBJ2-5	TRBD1	TGTGCCAGCACCCCCAACACAGGGGATAGGGAGACCCTGTACTTC	CASTPNTGDRETLYF
TRBV6-1	NA	TRBJ1-2	TRBD1	TGTGCCAGCAGTGATGTTCGTCGGGACAGGGGCTATGGCTACACCTTC	CASSDVRRDRGYGYTF
TRBV7-9	NA	TRBJ1-3	NA	TGTGCCAGCAGCCTACTCTCTGGAAACACCATATATTTT	CASSLLSGNTIYF
TRBV6-6	NA	TRBJ2-7	TRBD2	TGTGCCGGCAGTTACTCGGGGACTAGCGGGAGGGAAGAGCAGTACTTC	CAGSYSGTSGREEQYF
TRBV7-2	NA	TRBJ2-1	NA	TGTGCCAACAGCACTACTAGGGTTGGGAAAAATGAGCAGTTCTTC	CANSTTRVGKNEQFF